The 26 T cell receptor beta chains below all came from one sample that was sequenced in a study of T cell responses to AZD1222 COVID-19 vaccine. The data were produced by immunoSEQ multiplex PCR, yet TCRdb's version contains in-frame clones alone and is incomplete. The sample records about 140,000 clones, under 95% being singletons. Source: peripheral blood, taken on day 0 of AZD1222 vaccination. The receptors come from an adult in good health.

The chain uses TRBV2 and TRBJ1-2; D is perhaps TRBD1 (5 bases). Looked up from germline, CDR1 is SNHLY and CDR2 is FYNNEI. Trimming cost V 3 bases and J 7 bases, with 9 bases left between them. The CDR3 has 12 residues. The CDR3 DNA is TGTGCCAGCAGTGATCCGGGGGTTGGCTACACCTTC. Translated, it gives CASSDPGVGYTF.

The chain links TRBV5-4 to TRBJ2-7; D might be TRBD1 (6 bases). Germline CDR1 SGHNT, CDR2 YYREEE (reference sequence). Trimming shortened V by 0 bases and J by 5 bases, and 12 bases separated the two germline ends. The CDR3 covers 14 residues. CDR3 loop: CASSLEQGVNEQYF. The CDR3 bases are TGTGCCAGCAGCTTGGAACAGGGTGTCAACGAGCAGTACTTC.

This chain connects TRBV5-1 to TRBJ1-6; 11 bases map to TRBD1. CDR3 length equals 16 residues. Germline V lookup: CDR1 SGHRS, CDR2 YFSETQ. Trimming cost V 4 bases and J 6 bases; bases outside gene matches: 6. CDR3 sequence (DNA): TGCGCCAGCAGCCCGGACGGGACAGGGGGTAATTCACCCCTCCACTTT. This sequence encodes CASSPDGTGGNSPLHF.

The V gene is TRBV5-1, the J gene TRBJ2-7; D remains unclear. V dropped 5 bases and J dropped 3 bases, with 9 bases sitting between them. The CDR3 has 12 residues. Germline CDR1 reads SGHRS; CDR2 reads YFSETQ. Written as DNA, the CDR3 is TGCGCCAGCAGTATGGGTAACTACGAGCAGTACTTC. This sequence encodes CASSMGNYEQYF.

This clone occurred a few times. The chain carries TRBV5-1 and TRBJ1-3; TRBD1 matches at 9 bases. The length of the CDR3 is 14 residues. V was clipped by 4 bases and J by 8 bases; unmatched bases: 7. The germline V gene encodes CDR1 SGHRS and CDR2 YFSETQ. The CDR3 DNA is TGCGCCAGCAGCCCGGGACAGGGAACAGACACCATATATTTT. Residues: CASSPGQGTDTIYF.

V and J are TRBV4-1 and TRBJ2-1, with unresolved D. This CDR3 is built from 16 residues. The germline V and J ends were trimmed by 0 bases and 9 bases, with 18 bases remaining between them. Germline loops: CDR1 MGHRA, CDR2 YSYEKL. CDR3: CASSQDPFGLHPEQFF. The CDR3, as DNA: TGCGCCAGCAGCCAAGATCCTTTTGGGCTCCACCCTGAGCAGTTCTTC.

The rearrangement uses TRBV18 and TRBJ2-3; 7 positions match TRBD1. CDR1 and CDR2 from the germline V gene are KGHSH and LQKENI. V lost 1 base to trimming and J lost 1 base; unmatched junction nucleotides: 2. The CDR3 length is 15 residues. The chain's CDR3 is CASSPRQGGTDTQYF. CDR3 nucleotide sequence: TGTGCCAGCTCACCACGGCAGGGGGGCACAGATACGCAGTATTTT. Supplemented by reference TRBV18 and TRBJ2-3, the full variable domain reads NAGVMQNPRHLVRRRGQEARLRCSPMKGHSHVYWYRQLPEEGLKFMVYLQKENIIDESGMPKERFSAEFPKEGPSILRIQQVVRGDSAAYFCASSPRQGGTDTQYFGPGTRLTVL.

The V gene is TRBV7-9, the J gene TRBJ1-1; D call uncertain. The germline V and J ends were trimmed by 1 base and 4 bases, with 16 bases remaining between them. Germline V CDR1 and CDR2: SEHNR, FQNEAQ (reference sequence). This CDR3 is built from 16 residues. The CDR3 here is CASSLVTWARGTEAFF. CDR3 bases: TGTGCCAGCAGCTTAGTTACCTGGGCCCGGGGCACTGAAGCTTTCTTT.

The chain links TRBV30 to TRBJ2-3; a possible D gene is TRBD2 (5 bases). The V end was cut by 1 base, the J end by 2 bases, with 13 bases between. CDR3 size: 15 residues. Germline V CDR1 and CDR2: GTSNPN, SVGIG (reference sequence). This CDR3 is CAWSGASSYTDTQYF. DNA of the CDR3: TGTGCCTGGAGTGGGGCTAGCTCATACACAGATACGCAGTATTTT.

The chain combines TRBV6-5 with TRBJ2-3; possible D gene TRBD1, 5 bases. The germline V gene encodes CDR1 MNHEY and CDR2 SVGAGI. Deletions cut 6 bases from V and 0 bases from J, with 13 bases between. The CDR3 has 15 amino acids. The CDR3 DNA is TGTGCCAGCAGGCCAGGGTTTTTTAGCACAGATACGCAGTATTTT. This sequence encodes CASRPGFFSTDTQYF.

The CDR3 loop is CASSPQGVGYEQYF. As DNA, the CDR3 is TGTGCCAGCAGCCCCCAAGGGGTTGGATACGAGCAGTACTTC. The chain recombines TRBV3-1 (or the pseudogene TRBV3-2) with TRBJ2-7, with D possibly matching TRBD1 (5 bases). Germline assignment: CDR1 LGHDT and CDR2 YNNKEL (reference sequence). V lost 4 bases, J lost 4 bases, and 14 bases lay in between. There are 14 residues in the CDR3.

The chain joins TRBV4-1 to TRBJ2-2, with D unclear. The CDR3 sequence is 13 residues long. Trimming left V 4 bases short and J 6 bases short, with 9 bases between. CDR1 is MGHRA, CDR2 YSYEKL, per germline. The CDR3 nucleotides read TGCGCCAGCAGCCCAAACATCCCCGGGGAGCTGTTTTTT. As protein: CASSPNIPGELFF.

This rearrangement joins TRBV3-1 (or the pseudogene TRBV3-2) to TRBJ1-4, with D perhaps matching TRBD1 (5 bases). Germline V CDR1 and CDR2: LGHDT, YNNKEL (reference sequence). There are 12 residues in the CDR3. The V end lost 7 bases, the J end lost 8 bases, and 11 bases lay between the germline ends. The CDR3 loop is CASNGRGEKLFF. CDR3 bases: TGTGCCAGCAACGGGAGGGGAGAAAAACTGTTTTTT.

The V and J genes are TRBV28 and TRBJ1-2; TRBD1 matches 8 bases. The V gene end was trimmed by 4 bases and the J gene end by 4 bases; junction bases not matched to a gene: 5. The CDR3 spans 14 residues. Germline CDR1 and CDR2: MDHEN and SYDVKM. The chain's CDR3 is CASSSGQGSYGYTF. The DNA for the CDR3 is TGTGCCAGCAGTTCCGGACAGGGAAGCTATGGCTACACCTTC.

The rearrangement uses TRBV7-8 and TRBJ2-7, with TRBD2 matching 7 bases. J gave up 0 bases and V 5 bases, and 10 bases lay outside the gene matches. CDR3 length equals 16 residues. Germline V gene data show CDR1 as SGHVS and CDR2 as FQNEAQ. Here the CDR3 DNA reads TGTGCCAGCAGCCGAGTCGGGGGAGGGGCCTCCTACGAGCAGTACTTC. As protein: CASSRVGGGASYEQYF.

The CDR3 spells CASSLSDNSPLHF. The DNA of the CDR3 is TGTGCCAGCAGCCTCAGCGATAATTCACCCCTCCACTTT. The J gene is TRBJ1-6, the V gene TRBV12-3 or TRBV12-4; no clear D gene. The CDR3 is made up of 13 amino acids. The V gene lost 6 bases and the J gene lost 5 bases, with 8 bases spanning the gap.

The chain employs TRBV3-1 (or the pseudogene TRBV3-2) and TRBJ2-7; D call uncertain. The CDR3 has 14 amino acids. Germline loops: CDR1 LGHDT, CDR2 YNNKEL (reference sequence). Trimming took 5 bases from V and 5 from J, leaving 16 bases between them. CDR3 residues: CASSDPPPNNEQYF. The DNA for the CDR3 is TGTGCCAGCAGCGATCCCCCACCCAATAACGAGCAGTACTTC.

The chain links TRBV6-5 to TRBJ1-1; D is unclear. Trimming pared 9 bases from V and 1 base from J, leaving 12 bases between. CDR1 is MNHEY, CDR2 SVGAGI, per germline. This CDR3 is built from 13 residues. CDR3 loop: CASRSWTNTEAFF. In DNA, the CDR3 is TGTGCCAGTCGGTCGTGGACGAACACTGAAGCTTTCTTT.

V is TRBV5-8 and J is TRBJ1-6, with D possibly TRBD1 on 5 matching bases. This CDR3 region has 14 residues. CDR1 and CDR2 (germline): SGHTS, YDEGEE. The germline V and J ends were trimmed by 0 bases and 10 bases, with 11 bases remaining between them. CDR3: CASSLAGGNSPLHF. CDR3 DNA sequence: TGTGCCAGCAGCTTGGCCGGGGGTAACTCACCCCTCCACTTT.

This clone was seen once. The V gene is TRBV3-1 (or the pseudogene TRBV3-2), the J gene TRBJ1-5; a weak D match, TRBD1 (5 bases). V lost 0 bases, J lost 0 bases, and 12 bases lay in between. This CDR3 has 17 amino acids. Germline CDR1 is LGHDT and CDR2 is YNNKEL (reference sequence). CDR3 nucleotide sequence: TGTGCCAGCAGCCAAGATGGGCCAGGGCATAGCAATCAGCCCCAGCATTTT. Translation: CASSQDGPGHSNQPQHF.

In DNA form, the CDR3 reads TGTGCCAGCAGTTTTTCGGGTCTTGAGCAGTTCTTC. This translates into CASSFSGLEQFF. J is TRBJ2-1 and V is TRBV12-3 or TRBV12-4; no clear D. This CDR3 has 12 amino acids. The V gene lost 3 bases and the J gene lost 9 bases, with 9 bases spanning the gap.

This chain connects TRBV30 to TRBJ1-5; D uncertain. This CDR3 has 15 residues. Trimming took off 1 base at V and 0 bases at J, with 10 bases between the two ends. CDR1 GTSNPN and CDR2 SVGIG come from the germline V gene (reference sequence). CDR3 in amino acids: CAWSDGTSSNQPQHF. CDR3 DNA sequence: TGTGCCTGGAGTGATGGAACTTCTAGCAATCAGCCCCAGCATTTT.

This clone was seen only once. The rearrangement uses TRBV2 and TRBJ1-6; D gene unclear. Germline V gene lookup returns CDR1 SNHLY and CDR2 FYNNEI. The CDR3 extends over 13 amino acids. V was cut by 2 bases and J by 7 bases, with 6 bases left in between. This chain's CDR3 is CASSEPGNSPLHF. CDR3 nucleotides: TGTGCCAGCAGTGAACCGGGAAATTCACCCCTCCACTTT.

The chain combines TRBV12-3 or TRBV12-4 with TRBJ2-1; D uncertain. This CDR3 is 11 amino acids long. The V gene lost 5 bases and the J gene lost 8 bases, with 7 bases spanning the gap. In DNA, the CDR3 is TGTGCCAGCAGTACCTGGCATGAGCAGTTCTTC. It is translated as CASSTWHEQFF.

The chain carries TRBV4-1 and TRBJ1-1, with 10 bases identical to TRBD1. Losses at the gene ends were 1 base for V and 5 bases for J; bases not matched to a gene: 4. Per the germline V gene, CDR1 is MGHRA and CDR2 is YSYEKL. The CDR3 has 15 amino acids. This chain's CDR3 is CASSQGQGAQTEAFF. CDR3 sequence (DNA): TGCGCCAGCAGCCAAGGACAGGGGGCGCAGACTGAAGCTTTCTTT.

The V and J genes are TRBV15 and TRBJ2-5, with no clear D. Germline CDR1 LNHNV, CDR2 YYDKDF (reference sequence). CDR3 length: 15 residues. V was cut by 0 bases and J by 0 bases, with 8 bases left in between. CDR3 sequence: CATSRDLGNQETQYF. CDR3 DNA: TGTGCCACCAGCAGAGATTTGGGGAACCAAGAGACCCAGTACTTC.